A selection of T cell receptor beta chains follows, all from one sample in a study of blood T cell repertoires in COVID-19. Clones were read by immunoSEQ multiplex PCR, and TCRdb kept only the in-frame ones, dropping some. The table lists fewer than 350,000 clones, 88% of them singletons. The sample comprised PBMCs or T cells enriched from blood (not recorded which). These receptors were collected from a woman aged 55-70 years in a cohort exposed to, infected with or recovered from COVID-19 (not recorded which). Each CDR3 is given with its conserved first and last residue.

v_call cdr3_aa
TRBV30 CAWSVREHEQFF
TRBV13 CASSLNGLASPSSYEQYF
TRBV10-3 CATRQGSGETQYF
TRBV5-4 CASSDQRGAQYF
TRBV5-1 CASSIHRGGFMDEQYF
TRBV5-1 CASSLGTLSTGNYEQYF
TRBV5-1 CASSLGGGEATEAFF
TRBV5-8 CASSLEGSTDTQYF
TRBV19 CATTGTSGINEQFF
TRBV11-2 CASSQKTGGSYEQYF
TRBV3-1/TRBV3-2 CASSQGGRGQGNEKLFF
TRBV28 CASSLGRGQGEQYF
TRBV28 CASRRTSGNFERNEQFF